Presented here are 9 T cell receptor beta chains from one specimen sequenced in a study of radiotherapy plus CTLA-4 blockade in lung cancer. Assay: immunoSEQ multiplex PCR; the TCRdb copy retains only in-frame clones and omits some. The table has tens of thousands of clones, about four fifths seen once. The sequencing here drew on peripheral blood, taken from a patient treated with radiotherapy plus ipilimumab. The receptors come from a human donor with non-small cell lung cancer whose response to radiotherapy plus ipilimumab could not be evaluated. Some clones in this sample may be carry-over from other donors' samples.

The J gene is TRBJ2-7, the V gene TRBV7-8; 8 nucleotides align to TRBD1. Germline V lookup: CDR1 SGHVS, CDR2 FQNEAQ. The CDR3 runs 15 residues. Trimming removed 0 bases from V and 2 bases from J; junction bases left unmatched: 3. This CDR3 reads CASSLAEDRAYEQYF. CDR3 sequence (DNA): TGTGCCAGCAGCTTAGCCGAGGACAGGGCCTACGAGCAGTACTTC.

This rearrangement joins TRBV5-6 to TRBJ1-5, with D unresolved. Germline CDR1 SGHDT, CDR2 YYEEEE. The ends were cut back, 0 bases at V and 2 bases at J, with 9 bases in the middle. CDR3 size: 15 residues. CDR3 protein: CASSLGGLGNQPQHF. For the CDR3, the DNA is TGTGCCAGCAGCTTGGGAGGCTTGGGCAATCAGCCCCAGCATTTT. The whole variable domain, remainder taken from reference TRBV5-6 and TRBJ1-5, is DAGVTQSPTHLIKTRGQQVTLRCSPKSGHDTVSWYQQALGQGPQFIFQYYEEEERQRGNFPDRFSGHQFPNYSSELNVNALLLGDSALYLCASSLGGLGNQPQHFGDGTRLSIL.

This rearrangement joins TRBV21-1 to TRBJ1-3; the DNA was not compared with TRBD1, the D call given in the table. TRBV21-1 represents a pseudogene. The CDR3 length is 20 residues. The CDR3 spells CASSKGQPGHRLNSGNTIYF. CDR3 sequence (DNA): TGTGCCAGCAGCAAAGGACAACCGGGACACAGATTAAATTCTGGAAACACCATATATTTT.

The chain uses TRBV12-5 and TRBJ1-5; weak D call: TRBD1 (6 bases). CDR3 length: 13 residues. Trimming pared 8 bases from V and 0 bases from J, leaving 8 bases between. Germline-derived CDR1 and CDR2 are LGHNT and FRNRAP. CDR3 DNA: TGTGCTAGTCAGGGGTTTAGCAATCAGCCCCAGCATTTT. It yields the protein CASQGFSNQPQHF.

The rearrangement uses TRBV5-1 and TRBJ2-7, with TRBD1 matching over 7 bases. The germline V gene encodes CDR1 SGHRS and CDR2 YFSETQ. CDR3 length: 15 amino acids. J gave up 1 base and V 0 bases, and 4 bases lay outside the gene matches. CDR3 region: CASSLEGTVSYEQYF. The CDR3 DNA follows: TGCGCCAGCAGCTTGGAAGGGACAGTTTCCTACGAGCAGTACTTC.

The chain couples TRBV5-1 to TRBJ2-2; 11 bases match TRBD2. The CDR3 has 15 amino acids. Germline V lookup: CDR1 SGHRS, CDR2 YFSETQ. The J segment lost 5 bases and the V segment lost 5 bases, leaving 5 bases of the junction unmatched. CDR3: CASRLAGGRTGELFF. In DNA form, the CDR3 reads TGCGCCAGCAGATTAGCGGGGGGGAGAACCGGGGAGCTGTTTTTT.

V is TRBV6-4 and J is TRBJ1-1; tentative D call: TRBD1 (6 bases). Germline values: CDR1 MRHNA, CDR2 SNTAGT. V lost 8 bases, J lost 7 bases, and 17 bases lay in between. CDR3 length equals 13 residues. The CDR3 region is CASHRANYIEAFF. The DNA for the CDR3 is TGTGCCAGCCACAGGGCAAATTATATTGAAGCTTTCTTT.

The chain joins TRBV28 to TRBJ1-1, with TRBD1 matching over 10 bases. The CDR3 loop spans 15 amino acids. CDR1 MDHEN and CDR2 SYDVKM come from the germline V gene. V trimming: 6 bases; J trimming: 5 bases; junction bases outside the gene matches: 9. The DNA of the CDR3 is TGTGCCAGCAGATCCCCGGGACAGGGGAGGACTGAAGCTTTCTTT. Encoded protein: CASRSPGQGRTEAFF.

V and J are TRBV19 and TRBJ2-1; 13 bases are shared with TRBD2. V lost 7 bases, J lost 7 bases, and 4 bases stayed unmatched. CDR1 and CDR2 (germline): LNHDA, SQIVND (reference sequence). The CDR3 contains 14 residues. The DNA for the CDR3 is TGTGCCAGTACCCCACTAGCGGGGGGGAATGAGCAGTTCTTC. This translates into CASTPLAGGNEQFF.